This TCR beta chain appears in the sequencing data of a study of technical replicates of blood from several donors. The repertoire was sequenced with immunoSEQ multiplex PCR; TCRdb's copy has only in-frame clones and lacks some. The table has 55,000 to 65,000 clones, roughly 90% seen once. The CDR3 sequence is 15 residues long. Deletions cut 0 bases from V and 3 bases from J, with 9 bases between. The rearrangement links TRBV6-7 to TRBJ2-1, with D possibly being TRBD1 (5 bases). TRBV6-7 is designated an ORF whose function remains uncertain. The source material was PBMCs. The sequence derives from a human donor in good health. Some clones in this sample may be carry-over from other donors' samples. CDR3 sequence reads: CASSYSGRFYNEQFF. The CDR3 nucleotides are TGTGCCAGCAGTTACTCGGGGCGATTCTACAATGAGCAGTTCTTC.